Presented here are 10 T cell receptor beta chains from one specimen sequenced in a study of T cell changes during pregnancy in multiple sclerosis. TCRdb's table, derived via immunoSEQ multiplex PCR, lists solely in-frame clones and lacks some. The profile shows under 50,000 clones, roughly nine tenths of them singletons. The material was CD4+ T cells from peripheral blood mononuclear cells, obtained in the second trimester of pregnancy. Source of these receptors: a female donor in good health, enrolled as a control in a pregnancy study.

This clone has more than one count but fewer than ten. CDR3: CASSIRARGTSPLHF. The CDR3 region has the DNA TGTGCCAGTAGTATCCGAGCCAGGGGTACTTCACCCCTCCACTTT. The rearrangement links TRBV19 to TRBJ1-6; D is possibly TRBD1 (6 bases). V shed 3 bases and J shed 9 bases, with 15 bases lying between them. The CDR3 has 15 amino acids. The germline V gene has CDR1 LNHDA and CDR2 SQIVND (reference sequence).

V gene TRBV14 combines with J gene TRBJ1-2; D may be TRBD1 (6 bases). V lost 3 bases and J lost 2, with 7 bases in between. Germline CDR1 is SGHDN and CDR2 is FVKESK. This CDR3 is built from 13 residues. CDR3 protein: CASSQGQNYGYTF. Here the CDR3 DNA reads TGTGCCAGCAGCCAGGGACAAAACTATGGCTACACCTTC.

The chain uses TRBV6-5 and TRBJ2-7, with 12 bases aligning to TRBD2. Germline-derived CDR1 and CDR2 are MNHEY and SVGAGI. V shed 4 bases, J shed 5 bases, and the junction held 6 bases outside the gene matches. There are 15 residues in the CDR3. As DNA, the CDR3 is TGTGCCAGCAGTTCAACTAGCGGGGGGTTCAACGAGCAGTACTTC. Translation gives CASSSTSGGFNEQYF.

In nucleotides, the CDR3 is TGTGCCAGCACCAGGGGAGAGACCCAGTACTTC. Protein sequence: CASTRGETQYF. This chain links TRBV2 with TRBJ2-5; weak D call: TRBD1 (6 bases). Trimming removed 7 bases from V and 4 bases from J, with 7 bases in between. The CDR3 consists of 11 residues. From germline, CDR1 is SNHLY and CDR2 FYNNEI.

The V and J genes are TRBV4-3 and TRBJ1-5, with D hard to call. Trimming left V 0 bases short and J 3 bases short, with 9 bases between. The CDR3 is 15 residues long. The V gene's germline CDR1 is LGHNA and CDR2 YSLEER. The DNA for the CDR3 is TGCGCCAGCAGCCAAGAGGGCCAAGACAATCAGCCCCAGCATTTT. As protein: CASSQEGQDNQPQHF.

In DNA form, the CDR3 reads TGTGCCAGCAGCCAAGATGACAGGGGCCCTGGAAACACCATATATTTT. It codes for CASSQDDRGPGNTIYF. The V and J genes are TRBV4-2 and TRBJ1-3, with 8 positions matching TRBD1. The trim removed 0 bases at V and 2 bases at J, leaving 3 bases unmatched. The CDR3 spans 16 residues. Germline loops: CDR1 LGHNA, CDR2 YNFKEQ.

J is TRBJ1-2 and V is TRBV11-3; the D is unclear. CDR3 length: 14 amino acids. V lost 5 bases and J lost 2, with 12 bases in between. Looked up from germline, CDR1 is SGHNT and CDR2 is YENEEA. CDR3 protein: CASSLSGRNYGYTF. In DNA form, the CDR3 reads TGTGCCAGCAGCCTTTCGGGGAGGAACTATGGCTACACCTTC.

The genes are TRBV19 and TRBJ1-3; 7 nucleotides line up with TRBD1. Germline V gene lookup returns CDR1 LNHDA and CDR2 SQIVND (reference sequence). The CDR3 consists of 16 residues. Unmatched junction bases numbered 9, after V lost 7 bases and J lost 0 bases. CDR3 loop: CASMPGDSNSGNTIYF. The CDR3 DNA reads TGTGCCAGTATGCCTGGGGACAGCAACTCTGGAAACACCATATATTTT.

In this sample, this clone turned up once. This chain joins TRBV11-3 and TRBJ2-7; a weak D match, TRBD1 (6 bases). The germline V gene encodes CDR1 SGHNT and CDR2 YENEEA. Trimming left V 1 base short and J 2 bases short, with 6 bases between. This CDR3 contains 13 residues. Written as DNA, the CDR3 is TGTGCCAGCAGCTTAGGGGGGCCCTACGAGCAGTACTTC. Translation gives CASSLGGPYEQYF.

The chain couples TRBV2 to TRBJ1-4, with 7 bases matching TRBD1. Germline CDR1 is SNHLY and CDR2 is FYNNEI. The CDR3 runs 15 residues. V lost 8 bases, J lost 7 bases, and 13 bases stayed unmatched. The CDR3 DNA sequence: TGTGCCAGCCAATTAACAGGGGCAGGGAGTGAAAAACTGTTTTTT. Amino acids: CASQLTGAGSEKLFF.